Below are 24 T cell receptor beta chains sequenced from a single sample in a study of T-cell reconstitution after alpha-beta-depleted transplantation in children (dated by TCRdb to 2016 to 2017). Library construction relied on PCR. Sequenced using an Illumina HiSeq 2500. To normalize quantification of the TCRbeta repertoire, the TCR libraries were built with molecular barcoding that relied on unique molecular identifiers. Starting from the raw public reads, TCRdb applied fastp trimming at Q25, assembled clones with MiXCR and retained in-frame beta chains. Rows with a matching CDR3 protein are joined into one entry that keeps the most common DNA and genes. A total of fewer than 450,000 distinct CDR3 sequences appear in this sample, 15% to 20% of them only once. Together, the top ten hold approximately 38% of the sample. The treatment or condition label here, explained by the study, means: allogeneic hematopoietic cell transplantation with graft depleted of TCRalphabeta T cells and CD19 B cells.

Sequencing used PBMCs, mostly from graft donor cells, obtained 360 days after TCRalphabeta/CD19-depleted stem cell transplant. The receptors come from a male patient aged 2-10 years who had a stem cell transplant for acute lymphoblastic leukemia, so the T cells may come from the graft donor.

This clonotype has just a few counts. The chain combines TRBV7-2 with TRBJ2-1; 11 bases match TRBD1. The CDR3 length is 14 residues. Trimming took 11 bases from V and 4 from J; bases not matched to a gene: 7. Germline CDR1 SGHTA, CDR2 FQGNSA. The CDR3 loop is CAGGDRGRYNEQFF. Here the CDR3 DNA reads TGTGCCGGGGGGGACAGGGGGAGGTACAATGAGCAGTTCTTC.

The chain uses TRBV30 and TRBJ1-1, with D maybe TRBD1 (5 bases). The CDR3 extends over 13 amino acids. V was trimmed by 3 bases and J by 1 base, leaving 9 bases between them. The germline CDR1 and CDR2 sequences are GTSNPN and SVGIG (reference sequence). CDR3: CAWSVQANTEAFF. CDR3 nucleotide sequence: TGTGCCTGGAGCGTACAGGCGAACACTGAAGCTTTCTTT.

This clonotype was seen only a few times. The chain combines TRBV4-2 with TRBJ2-6; the D gene could be TRBD1 or TRBD2 (5 bases each). The germline gives CDR1 LGHNA, CDR2 YNFKEQ. The CDR3 totals 19 residues. The V end lost 0 bases, the J end lost 0 bases, and 15 bases lay between the germline ends. The CDR3 bases are TGTGCCAGCAGCCAAGAAAGGGGCAGGGACCCCTCTGGGGCCAACGTCCTGACTTTC. Protein: CASSQERGRDPSGANVLTF.

This clonotype was counted many times. This chain links TRBV10-3 with TRBJ2-3, with TRBD1 matching 7 bases. The V gene end was trimmed by 8 bases and the J gene end by 3 bases; junction bases not matched to a gene: 5. The CDR3 has 13 amino acids. The germline V gene encodes CDR1 ENHRY and CDR2 SYGVKD. The CDR3 spells CAIGQANTDTQYF. The CDR3 DNA reads as TGTGCCATCGGACAGGCAAATACAGATACGCAGTATTTT.

The rearrangement uses TRBV9 and TRBJ1-1; TRBD1 matches 10 bases. Unmatched junction bases numbered 4, after V lost 4 bases and J lost 4 bases. The CDR3 runs 14 residues. Looked up from germline, CDR1 is SGDLS and CDR2 is YYNGEE. The CDR3 coding sequence is TGTGCCAGCAGCCCTTGGACAGGGGGCACTGAAGCTTTCTTT. Its translation is CASSPWTGGTEAFF.

This sequence joins TRBV28 and TRBJ1-1; D uncertain. V lost 2 bases and J lost 1, with 11 bases in between. The CDR3 sequence is 15 residues long. CDR1 and CDR2 from the germline V gene are MDHEN and SYDVKM. As DNA, the CDR3 is TGTGCCAGCAGTTTAGAGGGCCCCACGAACACTGAAGCTTTCTTT. Its translation: CASSLEGPTNTEAFF.

This clonotype came up many times. The V gene is TRBV28, the J gene TRBJ2-1; 7 bases match TRBD2. Germline CDR1 and CDR2: MDHEN and SYDVKM. V was pared by 2 bases and J by 4 bases, with 11 bases of the junction left unmatched. There are 17 residues in the CDR3. The CDR3 loop is CASSLPMGPGGYNEQFF. Here the CDR3 DNA reads TGTGCCAGCAGTTTACCGATGGGCCCCGGGGGGTACAATGAGCAGTTCTTC.

This chain links TRBV18 with TRBJ2-7, with a tentative D call TRBD1 (6 bases). Germline CDR1 is KGHSH and CDR2 is LQKENI. The V and J ends lost 8 bases and 0 bases respectively, with 14 bases between them. This CDR3 is built from 14 residues. In DNA form, the CDR3 reads TGTGCCAGCAGCTGGACAGCACGCTCCTACGAGCAGTACTTC. Translation: CASSWTARSYEQYF.

In its sample, this clonotype was seen a few times. The genes are TRBV14 and TRBJ2-1, with D possibly being TRBD2 (6 bases). CDR1 is SGHDN and CDR2 is FVKESK in the germline V gene. Trimming pared 4 bases from V and 15 bases from J, leaving 19 bases between. The CDR3 loop spans 13 amino acids. CDR3 DNA: TGTGCCAGCAGCCGAACTCAGCCCTCGGAGGGGTTCTTC. As protein: CASSRTQPSEGFF.

This clonotype was picked up a small number of times. DNA of the CDR3: TGTGCCAGCAGTTTAGGGATCGGGACACAAGAGACCCAGTACTTC. Amino acid sequence: CASSLGIGTQETQYF. J is TRBJ2-5 and V is TRBV12-3 or TRBV12-4, with a possible D match to TRBD1 (6 bases). V was cut by 1 base and J by 2 bases, with 11 bases left in between. The CDR3 spans 15 residues.

The V gene is TRBV5-1, the J gene TRBJ2-2, with 8 nucleotides matching TRBD1. The V segment lost 2 bases and the J segment 5 bases; nucleotides outside the gene matches: 5. This CDR3 is built from 15 residues. CDR1 is SGHRS and CDR2 is YFSETQ in the germline V gene. The CDR3 sequence: CASSLQGEWTGELFF. The CDR3 DNA is TGCGCCAGCAGCTTACAGGGGGAGTGGACCGGGGAGCTGTTTTTT.

This clonotype has more than one count but fewer than ten. The V gene is TRBV5-4, the J gene TRBJ2-4; D is uncertain. The CDR3 runs 15 residues. In germline, CDR1 is SGHNT, CDR2 YYREEE (reference sequence). Between the trimmed V and J ends, which lost 4 bases and 1 base, there was a span of 12 bases. The chain's CDR3 is CASSRPGAAKNIQYF. The CDR3 DNA reads TGTGCCAGCAGCCGTCCTGGTGCGGCCAAAAACATTCAGTACTTC.

This clonotype has just a few counts. V and J are TRBV20-1 and TRBJ2-1; no clear D gene. Between the trimmed V and J ends, which lost 3 bases and 2 bases, there was a span of 20 bases. The germline CDR1 and CDR2 sequences are DFQATT and SNEGSKA (reference sequence). The CDR3 totals 17 residues. Here the CDR3 reads CSASYGLTGAPYNEQFF. Here the CDR3 DNA reads TGCAGTGCTAGTTATGGGCTAACCGGAGCCCCCTACAATGAGCAGTTCTTC.

This clonotype has ten or more counts. The chain uses TRBV5-1 and TRBJ2-1, with 14 bases that match TRBD2. This CDR3 is built from 16 residues. Germline trimming cut 3 bases from V and 7 bases from J; bases unmatched to any gene: 6. Germline V gene data show CDR1 as SGHRS and CDR2 as YFSETQ. The CDR3 DNA reads TGCGCCAGCAGCTCACCGGGACTAGCGGGAGTTAATGAGCAGTTCTTC. It is translated as CASSSPGLAGVNEQFF.

This clonotype was seen a few times. The V call is TRBV11-2, the J call TRBJ2-3; 14 nucleotides match TRBD2. J lost 0 bases, V lost 7 bases, and 12 bases had no gene match. Germline V gives CDR1 SGHAT, CDR2 FQNNGV. There are 19 residues in the CDR3. The CDR3 DNA follows: TGTGCCAGCACCCAAATGGGACTAGCGGGAGTGGGGAGCACAGATACGCAGTATTTT. Its protein product is CASTQMGLAGVGSTDTQYF.

J is TRBJ2-1 and V is TRBV4-3; possible D gene TRBD1, 5 bases. The CDR3 runs to 16 residues. CDR1 LGHNA and CDR2 YSLEER come from the germline V gene. Between the trimmed V and J ends, which lost 1 base and 4 bases, there was a span of 14 bases. The CDR3 spells CASSQGGRPPYNEQFF. As DNA, the CDR3 is TGCGCCAGCAGCCAAGGGGGCCGACCCCCTTACAATGAGCAGTTCTTC.

The chain joins TRBV30 to TRBJ2-7; a weak D match, TRBD1 (6 bases). Germline V lookup: CDR1 GTSNPN, CDR2 SVGIG (reference sequence). Trimming left V 3 bases short and J 6 bases short, with 15 bases between. This CDR3 is built from 13 residues. The CDR3 nucleotides are TGTGCCTGGAGGGTGGCAGGGGTCAGCGAGCAGTACTTC. It specifies CAWRVAGVSEQYF.

Only a few counts were recorded for this clonotype. V usage is TRBV11-2 and J usage is TRBJ2-3; D gene uncertain. Per germline, CDR1 SGHAT and CDR2 FQNNGV. Deletions cut 0 bases from V and 1 base from J, with 17 bases between. CDR3 length: 18 residues. DNA for the CDR3: TGTGCCAGCAGCTTAGACGAGCGCAACCTTTTGCGCACAGATACGCAGTATTTT. Its translation: CASSLDERNLLRTDTQYF.

For this clonotype: Possible read error: a much larger clone is one base away. The genes are TRBV29-1 and TRBJ1-1; a weak D match, TRBD1 (5 bases). Germline-derived CDR1 and CDR2 are SQVTM and ANQGSEA. Trimming stripped 5 bases from V and 6 bases from J, with 25 bases between. CDR3 length: 16 residues. In DNA, the CDR3 is TGCAGCGTTTGGGACCAACTCGCCACCCCAGGCGCTGAAGCTTTCTTT. Its translation: CSVWDQLATPGAEAFF.

This clonotype came up many times. This chain uses TRBV4-3 with TRBJ2-7; possibly TRBD1 for D (5 bases). Germline CDR1 reads LGHNA; CDR2 reads YSLEER. The CDR3 is 13 residues long. V was trimmed by 4 bases and J by 3 bases, leaving 10 bases between them. The CDR3 bases are TGCGCCAGCAGCCTCAGGGTGAACTACGAGCAGTACTTC. Protein: CASSLRVNYEQYF.

V and J are TRBV10-3 and TRBJ2-7, with 7 bases matching TRBD1. Germline loops: CDR1 ENHRY, CDR2 SYGVKD. This CDR3 region has 11 residues. The ends lost 8 bases at V and 3 bases at J; junction bases unmatched: 1. The CDR3 coding sequence is TGTGCCATCCGGACAGGCTACGAGCAGTACTTC. Translated, it gives CAIRTGYEQYF.

This clonotype has just a few counts. J is TRBJ2-1 and V is TRBV28; the D gene is possibly TRBD2 (5 bases). The CDR3 spans 14 residues. CDR1 MDHEN and CDR2 SYDVKM come from the germline V gene. V lost 3 bases to trimming and J lost 4 bases, with 10 bases between them. The CDR3 loop is CASSFRGPYNEQFF. As DNA, the CDR3 is TGTGCCAGCAGTTTCCGCGGGCCGTACAATGAGCAGTTCTTC.

The chain couples TRBV6-9 to TRBJ1-1; tentatively, D is TRBD1 (6 bases). From germline, CDR1 is MNHGY and CDR2 SVAAGI. The CDR3 is 15 amino acids. The V end lost 0 bases, the J end lost 2 bases, and 10 bases lay between the germline ends. CDR3 loop: CASSYSRGDNTEAFF. The CDR3 nucleotides read TGTGCCAGCAGTTATTCGAGGGGGGACAACACTGAAGCTTTCTTT.

This chain connects TRBV20-1 to TRBJ2-7, with 9 bases matching TRBD1. The V gene end was trimmed by 2 bases and the J gene end by 0 bases; junction bases not matched to a gene: 2. This CDR3 is built from 14 residues. From germline, CDR1 is DFQATT and CDR2 SNEGSKA (reference sequence). CDR3 sequence: CSARRTGVSYEQYF. The CDR3 nucleotides read TGCAGTGCTAGAAGGACAGGGGTCTCCTACGAGCAGTACTTC.